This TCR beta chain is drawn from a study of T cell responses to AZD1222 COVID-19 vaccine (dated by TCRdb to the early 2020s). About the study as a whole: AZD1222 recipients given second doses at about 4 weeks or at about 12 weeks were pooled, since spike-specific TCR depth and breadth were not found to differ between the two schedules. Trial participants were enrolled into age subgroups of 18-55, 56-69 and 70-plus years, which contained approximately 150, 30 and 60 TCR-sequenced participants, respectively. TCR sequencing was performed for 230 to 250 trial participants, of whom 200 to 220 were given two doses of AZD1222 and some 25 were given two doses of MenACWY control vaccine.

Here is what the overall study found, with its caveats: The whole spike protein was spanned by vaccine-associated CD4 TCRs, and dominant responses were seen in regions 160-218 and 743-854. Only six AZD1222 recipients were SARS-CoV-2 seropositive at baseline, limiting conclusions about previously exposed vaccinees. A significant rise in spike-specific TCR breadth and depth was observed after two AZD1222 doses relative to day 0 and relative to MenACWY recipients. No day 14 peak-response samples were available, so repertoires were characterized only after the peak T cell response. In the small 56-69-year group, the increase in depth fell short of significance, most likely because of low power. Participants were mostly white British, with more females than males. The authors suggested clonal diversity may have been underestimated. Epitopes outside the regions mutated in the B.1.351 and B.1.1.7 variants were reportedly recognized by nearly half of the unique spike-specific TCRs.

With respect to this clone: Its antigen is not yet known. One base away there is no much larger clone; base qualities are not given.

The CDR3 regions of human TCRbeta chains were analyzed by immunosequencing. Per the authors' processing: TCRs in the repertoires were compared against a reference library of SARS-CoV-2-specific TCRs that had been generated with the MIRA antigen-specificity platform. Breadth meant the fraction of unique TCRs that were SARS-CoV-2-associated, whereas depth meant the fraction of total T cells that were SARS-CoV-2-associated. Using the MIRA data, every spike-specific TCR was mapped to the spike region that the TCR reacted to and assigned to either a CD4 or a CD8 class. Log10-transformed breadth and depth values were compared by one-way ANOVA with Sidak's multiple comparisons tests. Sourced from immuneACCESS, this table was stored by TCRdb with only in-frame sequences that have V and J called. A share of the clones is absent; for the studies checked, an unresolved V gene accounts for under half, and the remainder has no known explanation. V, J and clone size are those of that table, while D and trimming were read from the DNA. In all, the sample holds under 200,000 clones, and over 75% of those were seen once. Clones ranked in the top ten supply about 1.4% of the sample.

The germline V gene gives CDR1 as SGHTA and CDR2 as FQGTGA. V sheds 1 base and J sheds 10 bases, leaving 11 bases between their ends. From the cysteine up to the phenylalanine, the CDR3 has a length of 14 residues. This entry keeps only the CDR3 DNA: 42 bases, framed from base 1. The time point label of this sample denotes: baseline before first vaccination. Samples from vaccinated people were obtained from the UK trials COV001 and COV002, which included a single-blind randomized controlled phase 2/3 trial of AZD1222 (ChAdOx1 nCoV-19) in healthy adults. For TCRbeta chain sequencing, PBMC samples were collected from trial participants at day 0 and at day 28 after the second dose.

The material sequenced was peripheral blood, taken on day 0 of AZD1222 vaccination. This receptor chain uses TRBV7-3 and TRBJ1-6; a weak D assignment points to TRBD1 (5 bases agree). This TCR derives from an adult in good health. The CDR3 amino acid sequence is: CASSLIGANSPLHF. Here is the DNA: TGTGCCAGCAGCTTAATAGGGGCCAACTCACCCCTCCACTTT.